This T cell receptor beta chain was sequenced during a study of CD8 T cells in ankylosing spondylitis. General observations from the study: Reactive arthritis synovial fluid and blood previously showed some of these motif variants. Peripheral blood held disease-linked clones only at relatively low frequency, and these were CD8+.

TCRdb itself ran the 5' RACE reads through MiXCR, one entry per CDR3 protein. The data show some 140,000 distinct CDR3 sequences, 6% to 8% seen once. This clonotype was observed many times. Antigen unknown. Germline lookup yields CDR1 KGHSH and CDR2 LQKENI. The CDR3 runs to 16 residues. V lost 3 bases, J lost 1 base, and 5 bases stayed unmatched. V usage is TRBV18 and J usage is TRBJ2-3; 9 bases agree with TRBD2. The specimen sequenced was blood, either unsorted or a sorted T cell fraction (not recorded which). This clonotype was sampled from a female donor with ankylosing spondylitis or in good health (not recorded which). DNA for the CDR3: TGTGCCAGCTCACCCTTAGCGGGGGAGGGCACAGATACGCAGTATTTT. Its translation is CASSPLAGEGTDTQYF.